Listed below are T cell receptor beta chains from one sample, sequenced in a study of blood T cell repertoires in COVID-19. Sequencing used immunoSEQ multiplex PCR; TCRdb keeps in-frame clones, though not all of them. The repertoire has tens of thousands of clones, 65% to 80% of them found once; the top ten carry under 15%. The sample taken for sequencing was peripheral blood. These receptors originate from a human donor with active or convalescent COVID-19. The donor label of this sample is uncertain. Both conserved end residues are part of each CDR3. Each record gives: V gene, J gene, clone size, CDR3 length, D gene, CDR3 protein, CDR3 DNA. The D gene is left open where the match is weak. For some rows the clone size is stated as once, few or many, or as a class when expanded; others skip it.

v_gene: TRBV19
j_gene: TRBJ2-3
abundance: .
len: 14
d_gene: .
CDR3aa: CASSQGKGTDTQYF
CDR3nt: TGTGCCAGTAGCCAGGGAAAGGGGACAGATACGCAGTATTTT

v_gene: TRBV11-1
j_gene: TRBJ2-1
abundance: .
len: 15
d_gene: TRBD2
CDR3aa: CASSFSRGGYNEQFF
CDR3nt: TGTGCCAGCAGCTTTTCTCGCGGGGGATACAATGAGCAGTTCTTC

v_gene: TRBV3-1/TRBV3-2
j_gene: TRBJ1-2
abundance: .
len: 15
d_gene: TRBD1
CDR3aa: CASSQGSKGARGYTF
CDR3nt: TGTGCCAGCAGCCAAGGGTCGAAGGGGGCGCGAGGCTACACCTTC

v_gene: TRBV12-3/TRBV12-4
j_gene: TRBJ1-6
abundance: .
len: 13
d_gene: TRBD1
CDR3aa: CASRGDRPVPLHF
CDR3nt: TGTGCCAGCAGGGGGGACAGACCAGTTCCCCTCCACTTT

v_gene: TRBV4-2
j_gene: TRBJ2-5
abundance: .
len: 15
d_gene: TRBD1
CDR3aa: CASSQGSDRAETQYF
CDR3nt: TGTGCCAGCAGCCAGGGATCCGACAGGGCGGAGACCCAGTACTTC

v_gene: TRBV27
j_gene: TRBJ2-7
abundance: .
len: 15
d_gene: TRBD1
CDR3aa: CASRGQGAYSGEQYF
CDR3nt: TGTGCCAGCAGGGGACAGGGGGCTTATTCAGGCGAGCAGTACTTC

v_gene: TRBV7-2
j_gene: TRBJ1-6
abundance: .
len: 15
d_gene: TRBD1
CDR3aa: CASSFQGARDSPLHF
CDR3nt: TGTGCCAGCAGCTTTCAGGGGGCTCGGGATTCACCCCTCCACTTT

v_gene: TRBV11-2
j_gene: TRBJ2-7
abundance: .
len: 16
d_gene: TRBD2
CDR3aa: CASSFGELAGSYEQYF
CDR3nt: TGTGCCAGCAGCTTTGGGGAGCTAGCGGGGAGCTACGAGCAGTACTTC

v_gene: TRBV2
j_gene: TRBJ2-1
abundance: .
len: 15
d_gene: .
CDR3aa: CASRRGRESHNEQFF
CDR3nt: TGTGCCAGCCGGAGGGGGAGGGAGTCTCACAATGAGCAGTTCTTC

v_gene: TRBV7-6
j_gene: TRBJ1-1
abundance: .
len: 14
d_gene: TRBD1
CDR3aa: CASSRSRDSTEAFF
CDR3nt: TGTGCCAGCAGCCGGTCCCGGGACAGCACTGAAGCTTTCTTT

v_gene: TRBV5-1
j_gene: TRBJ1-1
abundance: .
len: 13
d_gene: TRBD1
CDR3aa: CASSSDRVTEAFF
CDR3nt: TGCGCCAGCAGCTCAGACAGGGTGACTGAAGCTTTCTTT

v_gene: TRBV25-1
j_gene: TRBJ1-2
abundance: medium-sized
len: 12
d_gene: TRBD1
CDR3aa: CASREDRGGYTF
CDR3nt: TGTGCCAGCAGGGAAGACAGGGGGGGCTACACCTTC

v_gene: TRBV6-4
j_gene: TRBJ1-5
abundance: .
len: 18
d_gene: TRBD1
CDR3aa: CASRSLGGTAYSNQPQHF
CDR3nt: TGTGCCAGCAGATCACTCGGCGGGACAGCTTATAGCAATCAGCCCCAGCATTTT

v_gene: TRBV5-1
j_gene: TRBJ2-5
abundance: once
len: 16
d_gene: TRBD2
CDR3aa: CASSISGRLAEETQYF
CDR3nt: TGCGCCAGCAGCATTAGCGGGAGGCTTGCTGAAGAGACCCAGTACTTC

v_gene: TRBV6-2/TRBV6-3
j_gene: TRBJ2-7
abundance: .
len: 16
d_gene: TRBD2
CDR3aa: CASSYPTSGSSDEQYF
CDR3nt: TGTGCCAGCAGTTACCCGACTAGCGGGAGTTCGGACGAGCAGTACTTC

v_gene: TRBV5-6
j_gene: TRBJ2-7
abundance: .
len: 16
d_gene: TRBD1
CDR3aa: CASSVAGQGAAYEQYF
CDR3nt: TGTGCCAGCAGCGTCGCTGGACAGGGGGCCGCCTACGAGCAGTACTTC

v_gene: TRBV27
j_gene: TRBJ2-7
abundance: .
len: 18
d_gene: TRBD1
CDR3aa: CARQTEKPRGQGTYEQYF
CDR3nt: TGTGCCAGACAAACTGAAAAACCGAGGGGACAGGGGACCTACGAGCAGTACTTC

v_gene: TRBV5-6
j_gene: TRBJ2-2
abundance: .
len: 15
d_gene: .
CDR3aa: CASSLMGARTGELFF
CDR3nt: TGTGCCAGCAGCTTGATGGGGGCGCGGACCGGGGAGCTGTTTTTT

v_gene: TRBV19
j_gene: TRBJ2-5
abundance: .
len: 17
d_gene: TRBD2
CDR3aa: CASSIRPGHGSRGAQYF
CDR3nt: TGTGCCAGTAGTATAAGGCCCGGTCACGGCTCCCGGGGGGCCCAGTACTTC

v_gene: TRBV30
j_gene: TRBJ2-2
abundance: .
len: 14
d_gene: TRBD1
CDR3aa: CAWRGTGGTGELFF
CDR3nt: TGTGCCTGGAGAGGGACAGGGGGCACCGGGGAGCTGTTTTTT

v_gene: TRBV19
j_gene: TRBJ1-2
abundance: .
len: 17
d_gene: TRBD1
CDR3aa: CASSIKSRGDRSYGYTF
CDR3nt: TGTGCCAGTAGTATAAAGTCTCGGGGGGACAGGAGTTATGGCTACACCTTC

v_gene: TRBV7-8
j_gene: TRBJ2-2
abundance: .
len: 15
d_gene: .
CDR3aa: CASSSGAQGFGELFF
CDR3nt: TGTGCCAGCAGCTCCGGGGCCCAGGGGTTCGGGGAGCTGTTTTTT

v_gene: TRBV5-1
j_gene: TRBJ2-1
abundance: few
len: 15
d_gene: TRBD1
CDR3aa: CASSGGDRVYDEQFF
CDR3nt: TGCGCCAGCAGCGGCGGGGACAGGGTTTACGATGAGCAGTTCTTC

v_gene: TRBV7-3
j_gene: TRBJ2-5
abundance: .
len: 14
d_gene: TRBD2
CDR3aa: CASSPWGGQETQYF
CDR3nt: TGTGCCAGCAGCCCATGGGGGGGCCAAGAGACCCAGTACTTC

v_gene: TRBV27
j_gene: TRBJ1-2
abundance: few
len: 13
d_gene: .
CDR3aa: CASMGARNYGYTF
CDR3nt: TGTGCCAGTATGGGGGCGCGGAACTATGGCTACACCTTC

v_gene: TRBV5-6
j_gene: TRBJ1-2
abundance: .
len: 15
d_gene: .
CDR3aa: CASSLGILHNYGYTF
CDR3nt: TGTGCCAGCAGCCTCGGGATTCTTCATAACTATGGCTACACCTTC

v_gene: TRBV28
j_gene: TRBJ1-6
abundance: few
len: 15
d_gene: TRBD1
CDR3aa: CASSLHQGDNSPLHF
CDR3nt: TGTGCCAGCAGTTTGCATCAGGGGGATAATTCACCCCTCCACTTT

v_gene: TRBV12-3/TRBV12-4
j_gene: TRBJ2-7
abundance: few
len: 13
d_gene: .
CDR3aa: CASSLGLNYEQYF
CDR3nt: TGTGCCAGCAGTTTAGGCCTAAACTACGAGCAGTACTTC

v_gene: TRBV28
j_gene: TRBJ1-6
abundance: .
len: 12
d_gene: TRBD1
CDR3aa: CATGTGASPLHF
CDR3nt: TGTGCCACCGGGACAGGGGCCTCACCCCTCCACTTT

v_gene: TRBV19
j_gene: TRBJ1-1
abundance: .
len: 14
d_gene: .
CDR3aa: CASSSGLGHTEAFF
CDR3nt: TGTGCCAGTAGTTCCGGTTTGGGCCACACTGAAGCTTTCTTT

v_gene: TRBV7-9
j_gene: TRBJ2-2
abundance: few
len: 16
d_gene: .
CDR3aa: CASSPRPGENTGELFF
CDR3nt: TGTGCCAGCAGCCCTAGACCCGGGGAGAACACCGGGGAGCTGTTTTTT

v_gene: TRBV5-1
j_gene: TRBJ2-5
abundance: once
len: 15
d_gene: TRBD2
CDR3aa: CASSSIPSGRFTQYF
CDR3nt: TGCGCCAGCAGCTCCATCCCCAGCGGGAGGTTTACCCAGTACTTC

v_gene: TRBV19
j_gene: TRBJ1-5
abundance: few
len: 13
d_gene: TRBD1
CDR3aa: CASSRDRDQPQHF
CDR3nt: TGTGCCAGTAGCCGGGACAGGGACCAGCCCCAGCATTTT

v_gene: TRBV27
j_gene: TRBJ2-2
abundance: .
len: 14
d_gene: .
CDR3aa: CASSSRPGAGELFF
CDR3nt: TGTGCCAGCAGTTCCCGTCCGGGGGCCGGGGAGCTGTTTTTT

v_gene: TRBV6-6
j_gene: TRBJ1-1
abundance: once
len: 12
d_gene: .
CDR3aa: CASSTASGETFF
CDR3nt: TGTGCCAGCAGTACCGCTTCAGGGGAAACTTTCTTT

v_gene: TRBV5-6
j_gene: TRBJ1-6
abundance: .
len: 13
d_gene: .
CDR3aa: CASAGEGNSPLHF
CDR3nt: TGTGCCAGCGCGGGAGAGGGAAATTCACCCCTCCACTTT

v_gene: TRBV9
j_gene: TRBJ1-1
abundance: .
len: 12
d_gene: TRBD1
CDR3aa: CASSGQGPEAFF
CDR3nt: TGTGCCAGCAGCGGACAGGGCCCTGAAGCTTTCTTT

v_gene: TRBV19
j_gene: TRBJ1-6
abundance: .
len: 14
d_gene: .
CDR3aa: CASSNSAYNSPLHF
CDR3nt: TGTGCCAGTAGTAATTCAGCCTATAATTCACCCCTCCACTTT

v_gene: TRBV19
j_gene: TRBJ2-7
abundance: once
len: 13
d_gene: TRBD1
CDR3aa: CASSTQGYNEQYF
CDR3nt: TGTGCCAGTAGTACACAGGGGTACAACGAGCAGTACTTC

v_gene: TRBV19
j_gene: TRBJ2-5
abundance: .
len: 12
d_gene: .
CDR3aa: CASSISPVTQYF
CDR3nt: TGTGCCAGTAGTATAAGTCCAGTGACCCAGTACTTC

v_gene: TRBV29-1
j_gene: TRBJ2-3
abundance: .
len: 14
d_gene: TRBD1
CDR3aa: CSVAGTGLTDTQYF
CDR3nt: TGCAGCGTGGCCGGGACAGGGCTTACAGATACGCAGTATTTT

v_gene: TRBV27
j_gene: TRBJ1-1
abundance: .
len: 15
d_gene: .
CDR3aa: CASSPGRRPSTEAFF
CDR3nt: TGTGCCAGCAGTCCCGGGAGGAGGCCCAGCACTGAAGCTTTCTTT

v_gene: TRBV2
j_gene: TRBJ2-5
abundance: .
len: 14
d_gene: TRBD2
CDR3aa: CASSVTRGGETQYF
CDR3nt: TGTGCCAGCAGCGTTACTCGCGGGGGAGAGACCCAGTACTTC

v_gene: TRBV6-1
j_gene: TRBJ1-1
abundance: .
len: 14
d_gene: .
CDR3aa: CASSEDRDGTEAFF
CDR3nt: TGTGCCAGCAGTGAAGACAGGGATGGCACTGAAGCTTTCTTT

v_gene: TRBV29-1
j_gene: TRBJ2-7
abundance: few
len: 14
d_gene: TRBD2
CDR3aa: CSVTLAGVFYEQYF
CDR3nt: TGCAGCGTCACGCTAGCGGGAGTTTTCTACGAGCAGTACTTC

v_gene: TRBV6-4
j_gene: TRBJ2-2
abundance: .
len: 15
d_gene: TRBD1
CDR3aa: CASSAGTGIPGELFF
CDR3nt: TGTGCCAGCAGTGCCGGGACAGGGATTCCCGGGGAGCTGTTTTTT

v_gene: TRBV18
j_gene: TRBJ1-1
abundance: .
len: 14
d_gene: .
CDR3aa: CASSPDRLNTEAFF
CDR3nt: TGTGCCAGCTCACCAGACAGATTGAACACTGAAGCTTTCTTT

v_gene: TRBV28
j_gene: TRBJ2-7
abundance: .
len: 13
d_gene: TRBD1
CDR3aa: CASRRDSSYEQYF
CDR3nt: TGTGCCAGCCGCCGGGACAGCTCCTACGAGCAGTACTTC

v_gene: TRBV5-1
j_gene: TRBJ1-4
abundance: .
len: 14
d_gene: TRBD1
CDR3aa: CASSFETGSQKLFF
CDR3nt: TGCGCCAGCAGCTTCGAGACAGGGTCACAGAAACTGTTTTTT

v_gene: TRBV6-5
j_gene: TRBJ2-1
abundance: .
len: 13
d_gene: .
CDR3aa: CASRSGYYNEQFF
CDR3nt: TGTGCCAGCAGGAGCGGGTACTACAATGAGCAGTTCTTC

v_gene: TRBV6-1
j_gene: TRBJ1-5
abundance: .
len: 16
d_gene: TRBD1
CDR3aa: CASSEGTGVSNQPQHF
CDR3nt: TGTGCCAGCAGTGAAGGGACAGGGGTAAGCAATCAGCCCCAGCATTTT

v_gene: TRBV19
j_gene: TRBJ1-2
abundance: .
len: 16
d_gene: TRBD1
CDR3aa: CASRSGTGQNNYGYTF
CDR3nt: TGTGCCAGTAGATCCGGGACAGGGCAAAACAACTATGGCTACACCTTC